This is a list of T cell receptor beta chains from one sample in a study of CD8 T cells in ankylosing spondylitis. MiXCR, applied by TCRdb to the 5' RACE reads, yields one record per CDR3 protein. Of about 250,000 distinct CDR3 sequences in the sample, 30% to 35% were seen once. Sequencing used blood, either unsorted or a sorted T cell fraction (not recorded which). These receptors came from a male donor with ankylosing spondylitis or in good health (not recorded which). Both conserved end residues are trimmed from each CDR3. The D gene is left open where the match is weak.

V gene,J gene,D gene,CDR3 protein
TRBV5-1,TRBJ2-5,TRBD1,ASSTRQGYEETQY
TRBV28,TRBJ2-7,TRBD2,ASSSLGGGSSYEQY
TRBV5-6,TRBJ2-7,.,ASSPQGTSYEQY
TRBV12-3/TRBV12-4,TRBJ2-2,.,ASRSGNGELF
TRBV28,TRBJ2-3,.,ALGNTDTQY
TRBV20-1,TRBJ2-1,.,RAGEVNEQF
TRBV20-1,TRBJ2-1,.,SARGYRARSRNEQF
TRBV18,TRBJ2-3,.,ASSLAEGIAADTQY
TRBV20-1,TRBJ1-5,.,SARGSTTGLNQPQH
TRBV20-1,TRBJ1-1,.,SARVCRTECEAF
TRBV27,TRBJ2-5,.,ASGAEVGETQY
TRBV7-9,TRBJ2-1,TRBD1,ASSLTDRHYNEQF
TRBV5-4,TRBJ2-5,TRBD1,ASSTDRVETQY
TRBV5-1,TRBJ2-1,.,ASSLVGASYNEQF
TRBV20-1,TRBJ2-5,.,SARISQETQY
TRBV12-3/TRBV12-4,TRBJ1-2,TRBD1,ASTTDRVGVYT
TRBV12-3/TRBV12-4,TRBJ2-7,.,ASSLAYPDYEQY
TRBV29-1,TRBJ2-7,.,SVQINLYEQY
TRBV20-1,TRBJ2-3,.,SAPRREGGPDTQY
TRBV5-5,TRBJ2-5,.,ASSLRSVQETQY
TRBV5-6,TRBJ2-5,TRBD2,ASSPLGLADQETQY
TRBV6-1,TRBJ2-5,.,ASSTSIGRLEAQY
TRBV20-1,TRBJ2-5,TRBD2,SAISGLAEETQY
TRBV15,TRBJ2-1,.,ATSRGSGDNEQF
TRBV29-1,TRBJ2-7,.,SVGRGPDEQY
TRBV29-1,TRBJ2-5,.,SVVGDGQETQY
TRBV5-1,TRBJ1-1,.,ASREGTEAF
TRBV20-1,TRBJ2-5,TRBD2,SAPPGGETQY
TRBV21-1,TRBJ2-3,.,ASSKVSPNHGVDTQY
TRBV20-1,TRBJ2-3,TRBD2,SARDEGLSSTDTQY
TRBV12-3/TRBV12-4,TRBJ2-5,.,ASSLRGLEETQY
TRBV6-1,TRBJ1-5,TRBD1,ASSPGTGSVGNQPQH
TRBV29-1,TRBJ2-7,TRBD1,SAMDRAKSYEQY
TRBV20-1,TRBJ2-1,.,SAHRTGGDEQF
TRBV7-9,TRBJ1-1,.,ASSFNANTEAF
TRBV20-1,TRBJ2-1,TRBD2,SAPWRGSSYNEQF
TRBV11-2,TRBJ2-5,TRBD2,ASSLVSGGLETQY
TRBV29-1,TRBJ1-4,.,SVYSYIDEKLF
TRBV5-1,TRBJ1-2,.,ASSLDGAGAYGYT
TRBV6-2/TRBV6-3,TRBJ2-1,.,ASRRDAYNEQF
TRBV15,TRBJ1-5,.,ATSRDLRGESQPQH
TRBV20-1,TRBJ1-2,TRBD1,SAGGQGASGGYT
TRBV27,TRBJ2-7,.,ASMGGPSYEQY
TRBV12-3/TRBV12-4,TRBJ2-7,.,ASSLERAYEQY
TRBV28,TRBJ2-2,.,ASSPLGSRELF
TRBV12-3/TRBV12-4,TRBJ2-5,.,ASSGGGVWTQY
TRBV28,TRBJ2-4,.,GSNTLAKNIQY
TRBV18,TRBJ2-1,.,ASSPTGPRDEQF